A few counts support the clone carrying this T cell receptor beta chain. Its antigen is undetermined. Clinical symptoms, serum thyroxine, TRAb, thyroid ultrasound and orbital computed tomography informed diagnoses. Germline V gene sequence: CDR1 PRHDT, CDR2 FYEKMQ (reference sequence). V lost 9 bases to trimming and J lost 0 bases, with 12 bases between them. This CDR3 region has 14 residues. This specimen comes from a study of T cells in Graves' hyperthyroidism and ophthalmopathy. Study-wide findings and caveats: Researchers found most expanded thyroid clonotypes above 0.001 in blood as well. Ophthalmopathy was separated from stable hyperthyroidism by a 13 V-J model. Before onset, by a median of approximately 6.8 months, the model predicted ophthalmopathy.

Researchers took RNA transcripts and amplified the TCR beta CDR3 regions from them. The HTBI primer set was used in a first-round RT-PCR of the TCR CDR3. TCRdb recomputed calls from the multiplex PCR reads with MiXCR, one row per CDR3 protein. The repertoire holds 490,000 or so distinct CDR3 sequences, with approximately 49% as singletons. The clonotype comes from an adult woman with Graves' disease, either hyperthyroidism or ophthalmopathy (not recorded which). This chain connects TRBV13 to TRBJ1-5; unclear D gene. Specimen: peripheral blood or thyroid tissue (not recorded which). CDR3 nucleotides: TGTGCCAGTAAGGGTTCAGATAGCAATCAGCCCCAGCATTTT. It codes for CASKGSDSNQPQHF.